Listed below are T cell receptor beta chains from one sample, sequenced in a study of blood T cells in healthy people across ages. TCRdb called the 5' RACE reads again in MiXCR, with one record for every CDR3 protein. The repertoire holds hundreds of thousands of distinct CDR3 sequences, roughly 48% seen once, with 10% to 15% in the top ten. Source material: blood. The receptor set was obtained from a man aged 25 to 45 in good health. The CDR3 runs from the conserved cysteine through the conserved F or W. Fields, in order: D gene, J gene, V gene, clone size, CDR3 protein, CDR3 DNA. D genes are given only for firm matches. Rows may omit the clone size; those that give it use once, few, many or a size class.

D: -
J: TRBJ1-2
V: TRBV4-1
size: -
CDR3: CASSQDLRAAKYGYTF
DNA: TGCGCCAGCAGCCAAGATCTTAGGGCAGCCAAATATGGCTACACCTTC

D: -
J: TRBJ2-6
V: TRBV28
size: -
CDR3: CATLSSGANVPTF
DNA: TGTGCCACCTTGAGCTCTGGGGCCAACGTCCCGACTTTC

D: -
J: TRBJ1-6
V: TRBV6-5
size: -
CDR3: CASSGTAPGSNSPLHF
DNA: TGTGCCAGCAGCGGGACCGCTCCCGGAAGTAATTCACCCCTCCACTTT

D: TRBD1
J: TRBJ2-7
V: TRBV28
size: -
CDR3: CASNLTGDSYEQYF
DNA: TGTGCCAGCAACCTGACAGGGGACTCCTACGAGCAGTACTTC

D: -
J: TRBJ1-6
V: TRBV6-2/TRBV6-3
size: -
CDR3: CASSYWGSPLHF
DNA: TGTGCCAGCAGTTACTGGGGTTCACCCCTCCACTTT

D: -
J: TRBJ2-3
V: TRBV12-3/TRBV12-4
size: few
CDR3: CASGDAALSTDTQYF
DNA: TGTGCCAGCGGGGACGCCGCACTTAGCACAGATACGCAGTATTTT

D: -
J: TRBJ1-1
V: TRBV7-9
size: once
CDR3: CASSVKGGTEAFF
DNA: TGTGCCAGCAGCGTAAAAGGGGGCACTGAAGCTTTCTTT

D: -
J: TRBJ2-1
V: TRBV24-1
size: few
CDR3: CATSVRSTGIFYNEQFF
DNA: TGTGCCACCAGTGTTAGGAGCACAGGGATTTTCTACAATGAGCAGTTCTTC

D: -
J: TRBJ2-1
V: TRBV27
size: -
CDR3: CASSLLDGRGSDEQFF
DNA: TGTGCCAGCAGTTTATTAGACGGAAGAGGGAGTGATGAGCAGTTCTTC

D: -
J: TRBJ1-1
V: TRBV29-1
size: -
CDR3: CSVGRNTEVFF
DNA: TGCAGCGTTGGCCGGAACACTGAAGTTTTCTTT